This entry describes one T cell receptor (beta chain). Its antigen is as yet unknown. This entry belongs to a study of cytomegalovirus exposure and HLA in healthy donors. Study-level background: A prior analysis found around 110 million unique TCR beta sequences from approximately 190 million T cells. When over 300 donors were genotyped, around 77% of them were found to fall in the Caucasian-associated ancestry cluster.

The V and J ends lost 0 bases and 2 bases respectively, with 16 bases between them. The V gene's germline CDR1 is SGDLS and CDR2 YYNGEE. The CDR3 consists of 17 residues. Study observations and caveats: It was assumed in the presence/absence analyses that sequencing depth was roughly uniform across donors.

PCR primers comprised 60 Vbeta and 13 Jbeta primers. Sequencing used immunoSEQ multiplex PCR; TCRdb keeps in-frame clones, though not all of them. Here the sample spans more than 150,000 clones, more than 75% being singletons. Sequenced sample: PBMCs. The TCR comes from a girl less than two years old in good health and CMV-seronegative. The rearrangement uses TRBV9 and TRBJ2-3, with D possibly matching TRBD1 (5 bases). In nucleotides, the CDR3 is TGTGCCAGCAGCGTAGGGTTTGGTGGGGCCCTCACAGATACGCAGTATTTT. Translating gives CASSVGFGGALTDTQYF.